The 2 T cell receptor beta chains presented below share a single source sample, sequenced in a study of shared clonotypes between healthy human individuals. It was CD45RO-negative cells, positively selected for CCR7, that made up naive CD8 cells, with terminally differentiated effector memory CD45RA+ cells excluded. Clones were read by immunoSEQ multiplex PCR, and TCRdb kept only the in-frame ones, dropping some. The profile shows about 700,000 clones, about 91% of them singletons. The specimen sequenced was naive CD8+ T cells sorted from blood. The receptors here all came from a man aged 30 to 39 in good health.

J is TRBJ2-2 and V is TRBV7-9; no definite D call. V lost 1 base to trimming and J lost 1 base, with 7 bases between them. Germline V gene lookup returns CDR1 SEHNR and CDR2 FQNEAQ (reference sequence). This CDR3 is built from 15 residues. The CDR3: CASSLDPQNTGELFF. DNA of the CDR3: TGTGCCAGCAGCTTAGACCCTCAGAACACCGGGGAGCTGTTTTTT. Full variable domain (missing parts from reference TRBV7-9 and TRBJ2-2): DTGVSQNPRHKITKRGQNVTFRCDPISEHNRLYWYRQTLGQGPEFLTYFQNEAQLEKSRLLSDRFSAERPKGSFSTLEIQRTEQGDSAMYLCASSLDPQNTGELFFGEGSRLTVL.

CDR3 loop: CASTQYSNQPQHF. The CDR3 DNA follows: TGTGCCAGCACCCAGTATAGCAATCAGCCCCAGCATTTT. This chain uses TRBV28 with TRBJ1-5; D not certain. V was shortened by 7 bases and J by 0 bases, with 7 bases between the two germline ends. The V gene's germline CDR1 is MDHEN and CDR2 SYDVKM. There are 13 residues in the CDR3. The whole variable domain, remainder taken from reference TRBV28 and TRBJ1-5, is DVKVTQSSRYLVKRTGEKVFLECVQDMDHENMFWYRQDPGLGLRLIYFSYDVKMKEKGDIPEGYSVSREKKERFSLILESASTNQTSMYLCASTQYSNQPQHFGDGTRLSIL.